Listed here are 23 T cell receptor beta chains from one sample, sequenced in a study of T cell responses to AZD1222 COVID-19 vaccine. TCRdb's table, derived via immunoSEQ multiplex PCR, lists solely in-frame clones and lacks some. The sample has over 130,000 clones, 80% to 95% seen once; the top ten hold roughly 4%. The sequencing used peripheral blood, collected 28 days after the second AZD1222 dose. The source is an adult who received the AZD1222 COVID-19 vaccine.

The chain joins TRBV5-1 to TRBJ2-1; possibly TRBD2 for D (6 bases). V lost 5 bases, J lost 6 bases, and 18 bases lay in between. The CDR3 spans 15 residues. The germline V gene has CDR1 SGHRS and CDR2 YFSETQ. CDR3 DNA sequence: TGCGCCAGCAGAGGGTGGGGGGTTAACGGCAATGAGCAGTTCTTC. Protein: CASRGWGVNGNEQFF.

As DNA, the CDR3 is TGTGCCATCAGTGCCGACGGGAGCAATCAGCCCCAGCATTTT. Its protein is CAISADGSNQPQHF. J is TRBJ1-5 and V is TRBV10-3; D remains ambiguous. The V and J ends lost 4 bases and 1 base respectively, with 8 bases between them. CDR3 length equals 14 residues. From germline, CDR1 is ENHRY and CDR2 SYGVKD.

This rearrangement joins TRBV3-1 (or the pseudogene TRBV3-2) to TRBJ2-7; D unclear. Trimming cost V 0 bases and J 9 bases, with 12 bases left between them. The CDR3 has 13 residues. CDR1 and CDR2 from the germline V gene are LGHDT and YNNKEL (reference sequence). The CDR3 is CASSQDPASWQYF. The CDR3 nucleotides read TGTGCCAGCAGCCAAGACCCCGCATCGTGGCAGTACTTC.

The gene calls are TRBV6-2 or TRBV6-3 and TRBJ1-6; the D gene is possibly TRBD1 (6 bases). The CDR3 has 16 residues. V was shortened by 0 bases and J by 8 bases, with 14 bases between the two germline ends. CDR1 is MNHEY and CDR2 is SVGEGT in the germline V gene. CDR3 in DNA: TGTGCCAGCAGTTACTCGCCACCGGGACACCATTCACCCCTCCACTTT. This sequence encodes CASSYSPPGHHSPLHF.

The CDR3 loop is CSAIHNEQFF. The DNA of the CDR3 is TGCAGTGCTATTCACAATGAGCAGTTCTTC. The chain has TRBV20-1 and TRBJ2-1; D call uncertain. The CDR3 sequence is 10 residues long. V was clipped by 4 bases and J by 5 bases, with 3 bases between them. Germline V CDR1 and CDR2: DFQATT, SNEGSKA (reference sequence).

The V gene is TRBV6-5, the J gene TRBJ1-2; possible D gene TRBD1, 6 bases. CDR3 length: 14 residues. Germline values: CDR1 MNHEY, CDR2 SVGAGI. Trimming cost V 2 bases and J 4 bases, with 11 bases left between them. The CDR3 sequence is CASSYATGSYGYTF. CDR3 DNA sequence: TGTGCCAGCAGTTACGCCACAGGGTCCTATGGCTACACCTTC.

This clone was seen a few times. This chain connects TRBV2 to TRBJ2-7, with a weak D call TRBD2 (6 bases). With 9 bases removed from V and 7 bases from J, the gap between germline ends came to 13 bases. This CDR3 contains 11 residues. Germline lookup yields CDR1 SNHLY and CDR2 FYNNEI. CDR3 sequence (DNA): TGTGCCAGTTACCGTCTAGCGGAGCAGTACTTC. Translated: CASYRLAEQYF.

The chain joins TRBV3-1 (or the pseudogene TRBV3-2) to TRBJ1-6; no reliable D call. This CDR3 contains 17 residues. Germline CDR1 and CDR2: LGHDT and YNNKEL (reference sequence). V lost 0 bases, J lost 7 bases, and 16 bases lay in between. The CDR3 DNA is TGTGCCAGCAGCCAAGATAAAGGGCTTGTGGGGAATTCACCCCTCCACTTT. Its protein product is CASSQDKGLVGNSPLHF.

This chain joins TRBV5-8 and TRBJ1-5, with D possibly matching TRBD1 (5 bases). CDR1 is SGHTS and CDR2 is YDEGEE in the germline V gene. Between the trimmed V and J ends, which lost 2 bases and 1 base, there was a span of 13 bases. The CDR3 has 16 amino acids. CDR3 coding DNA: TGTGCCAGCAGCTTATTGCTGGGGACGAGCAATCAGCCCCAGCATTTT. Amino acid sequence: CASSLLLGTSNQPQHF.

The chain couples TRBV10-3 to TRBJ1-1; possibly TRBD1 for D (6 bases). Germline loops: CDR1 ENHRY, CDR2 SYGVKD. Trimming cost V 8 bases and J 8 bases, with 15 bases left between them. This CDR3 is built from 12 residues. CDR3 in DNA: TGTGCCATCCAGGGTACCGGGACAGAAGCTTTCTTT. Protein sequence: CAIQGTGTEAFF.

V gene TRBV7-8 combines with J gene TRBJ2-1; TRBD2 aligns across 10 bases. CDR1 SGHVS and CDR2 FQNEAQ come from the germline V gene. J lost 7 bases, V lost 1 base, and 7 bases had no gene match. The CDR3 covers 16 residues. The DNA of the CDR3 is TGTGCCAGCAGCTTAGTGGCTAGCGGGGGAAGGAATGAGCAGTTCTTC. Its translation: CASSLVASGGRNEQFF.

The chain employs TRBV6-4 and TRBJ2-2; unclear D gene. CDR3 length: 13 residues. Trimming stripped 2 bases from V and 6 bases from J, with 7 bases between. Per germline, CDR1 MRHNA and CDR2 SNTAGT. In nucleotides, the CDR3 is TGTGCCAGCAGTGACGGTGCTCCCGGGGAGCTGTTTTTT. The encoded protein is CASSDGAPGELFF.

The chain uses TRBV7-9 and TRBJ2-5; 8 positions agree with TRBD1. Losses at the gene ends were 0 bases for V and 0 bases for J; bases not matched to a gene: 3. The CDR3 is made up of 16 amino acids. CDR1 is SEHNR, CDR2 FQNEAQ, per germline (reference sequence). The CDR3 coding sequence is TGTGCCAGCAGCTTAGCCAGGGGGCGCAACCAAGAGACCCAGTACTTC. Translating it yields CASSLARGRNQETQYF.

This chain connects TRBV12-3 or TRBV12-4 to TRBJ1-6; 7 bases match TRBD1. The CDR3 extends over 13 amino acids. J gave up 7 bases and V 3 bases, and 0 bases lay outside the gene matches. For the CDR3, the DNA is TGTGCCAGCAGTTTGACAGGGAATTCACCCCTCCACTTT. It encodes CASSLTGNSPLHF.

This rearrangement joins TRBV7-2 to TRBJ1-2, with D unresolved. Germline assignment: CDR1 SGHTA and CDR2 FQGNSA. The CDR3 has 14 amino acids. V dropped 4 bases and J dropped 5 bases, with 14 bases sitting between them. The CDR3 sequence is CASSSSGGNYGYTF. CDR3 DNA: TGTGCCAGCAGCTCTTCGGGAGGGAATTATGGCTACACCTTC.

This rearrangement joins TRBV6-2 or TRBV6-3 to TRBJ1-5; D might be TRBD1 (6 bases). The germline CDR1 and CDR2 sequences are MNHEY and SVGEGT. The V gene lost 3 bases and the J gene lost 9 bases, with 15 bases spanning the gap. CDR3 length: 14 residues. The CDR3 here is CASSYSGGARPQHF. CDR3 nucleotide sequence: TGTGCCAGCAGTTATTCCGGGGGGGCCCGGCCCCAGCATTTT.

The chain is built from TRBV12-3 or TRBV12-4 and TRBJ1-1; D is unclear. V lost 5 bases, J lost 8 bases, and 12 bases lay in between. The length of the CDR3 is 12 residues. CDR3 residues: CASSRRQPEAFF. CDR3 coding DNA: TGTGCCAGCAGTAGAAGGCAGCCCGAAGCTTTCTTT.

This clone has more than one count but fewer than ten. The rearrangement uses TRBV7-3 and TRBJ2-2, with D uncertain. Trimming pared 2 bases from V and 6 bases from J, leaving 13 bases between. The CDR3 extends over 15 amino acids. The germline CDR1 and CDR2 sequences are SGHTA and FQGTGA. CDR3 sequence (DNA): TGTGCCAGCAGCTTATCGGGTCTTACGGCCGGGGAGCTGTTTTTT. It yields the protein CASSLSGLTAGELFF. Variable domain in full (rest from reference TRBV7-3 and TRBJ2-2): GAGVSQTPSNKVTEKGKYVELRCDPISGHTALYWYRQSLGQGPEFLIYFQGTGAADDSGLPNDRFFAVRPEGSVSTLKIQRTERGDSAVYLCASSLSGLTAGELFFGEGSRLTVL.

V and J are TRBV29-1 and TRBJ2-7, with D perhaps matching TRBD1 or TRBD2 (6 bases each). Trimming removed 7 bases at V and 0 bases at J, with 13 bases between. The germline V gene has CDR1 SQVTM and CDR2 ANQGSEA. The CDR3 contains 13 residues. The CDR3 region has the DNA TGCAGCGGGAGGGGGACATCCTCCTACGAGCAGTACTTC. Protein sequence: CSGRGTSSYEQYF.

V usage is TRBV10-3 and J usage is TRBJ1-4; possible D gene TRBD1, 6 bases. The CDR3 runs 13 residues. Trimming took off 7 bases at V and 6 bases at J, with 12 bases between the two ends. Germline V gene sequence: CDR1 ENHRY, CDR2 SYGVKD. CDR3 sequence reads: CAIKEQGDEKLFF. The CDR3 nucleotides are TGTGCCATCAAAGAACAGGGAGATGAAAAACTGTTTTTT.

The chain combines TRBV4-2 with TRBJ1-5; TRBD1 is a possible D gene (6 bases). Germline values: CDR1 LGHNA, CDR2 YNFKEQ. This CDR3 is 15 amino acids long. Trimming left V 0 bases short and J 6 bases short, with 12 bases between. The CDR3 protein is CASSQEGGAGQPQHF. The CDR3 DNA sequence: TGTGCCAGCAGCCAAGAGGGGGGGGCAGGTCAGCCCCAGCATTTT.

The rearrangement joins TRBV6-6 to TRBJ1-2; no clear D. This CDR3 spans 13 amino acids. From germline, CDR1 is MNHNY and CDR2 SVGAGI (reference sequence). V gave up 7 bases and J gave up 5 bases, with 14 bases separating them. CDR3 nucleotides: TGTGCCAGCACAGGTCAGCTCCCTTATGGCTACACCTTC. It specifies CASTGQLPYGYTF.

CDR3 bases: TGTGCCAGCACGGACAGGGCGAGCTATGGCTACACCTTC. This codes for CASTDRASYGYTF. The J gene is TRBJ1-2, the V gene TRBV27; 8 bases line up with TRBD1. The CDR3 consists of 13 residues. Losses at the gene ends were 7 bases for V and 4 bases for J; bases not matched to a gene: 5. Germline CDR1 is MNHEY and CDR2 is SMNVEV (reference sequence).